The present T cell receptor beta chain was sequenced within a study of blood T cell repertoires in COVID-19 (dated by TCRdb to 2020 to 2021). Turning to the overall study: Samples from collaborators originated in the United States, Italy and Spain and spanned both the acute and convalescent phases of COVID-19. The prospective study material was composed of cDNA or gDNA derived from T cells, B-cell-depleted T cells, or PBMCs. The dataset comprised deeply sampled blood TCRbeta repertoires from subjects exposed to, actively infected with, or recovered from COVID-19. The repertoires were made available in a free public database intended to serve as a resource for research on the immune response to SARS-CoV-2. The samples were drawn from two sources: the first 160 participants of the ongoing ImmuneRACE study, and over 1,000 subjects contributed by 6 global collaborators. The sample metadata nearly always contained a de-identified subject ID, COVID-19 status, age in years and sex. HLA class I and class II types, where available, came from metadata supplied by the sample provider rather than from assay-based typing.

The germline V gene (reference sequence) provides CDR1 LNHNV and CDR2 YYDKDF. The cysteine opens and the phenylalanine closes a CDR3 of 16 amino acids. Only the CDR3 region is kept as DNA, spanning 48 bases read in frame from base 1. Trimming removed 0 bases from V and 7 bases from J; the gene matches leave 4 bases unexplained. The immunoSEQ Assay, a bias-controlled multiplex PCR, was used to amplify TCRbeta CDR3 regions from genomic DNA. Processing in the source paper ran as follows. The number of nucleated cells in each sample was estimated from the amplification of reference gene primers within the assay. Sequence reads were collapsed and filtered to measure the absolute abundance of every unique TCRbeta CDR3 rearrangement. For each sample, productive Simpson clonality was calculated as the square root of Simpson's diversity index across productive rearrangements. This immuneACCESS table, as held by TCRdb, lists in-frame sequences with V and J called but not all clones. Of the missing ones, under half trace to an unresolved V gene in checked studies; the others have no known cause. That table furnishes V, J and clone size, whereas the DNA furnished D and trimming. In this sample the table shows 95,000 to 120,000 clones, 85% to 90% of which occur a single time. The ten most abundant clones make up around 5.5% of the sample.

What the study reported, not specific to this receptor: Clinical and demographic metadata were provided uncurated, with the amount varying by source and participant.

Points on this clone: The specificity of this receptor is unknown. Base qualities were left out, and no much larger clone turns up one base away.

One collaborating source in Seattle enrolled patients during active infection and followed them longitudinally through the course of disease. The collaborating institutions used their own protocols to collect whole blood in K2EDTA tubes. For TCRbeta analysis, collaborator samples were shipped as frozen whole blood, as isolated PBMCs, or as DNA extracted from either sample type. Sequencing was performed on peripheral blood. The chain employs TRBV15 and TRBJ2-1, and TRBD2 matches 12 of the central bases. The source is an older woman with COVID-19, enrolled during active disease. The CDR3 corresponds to CATSRDPSGGVNEQFF. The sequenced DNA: TGTGCCACCAGCAGAGATCCTAGCGGGGGGGTAAATGAGCAGTTCTTC.